This T cell receptor beta chain was identified during a study of blood T cell repertoires in COVID-19 (TCRdb year 2020). Describing the broader study: The collaborator samples originated in the United States, Italy and Spain and spanned the acute and convalescent phases of COVID-19. The material from the prospective study consisted of cDNA or gDNA derived from T cells, B-cell-depleted T cells, or PBMCs. Where available, HLA class I and class II types were obtained from metadata supplied by the sample provider rather than from assay-based typing. The samples were drawn from two sources: the first 160 participants of the ongoing ImmuneRACE study, and 1,200 or so subjects contributed by 6 global collaborators. A de-identified subject ID, COVID-19 status, age in years and sex were almost always included in the sample metadata. A freely available public database, intended as a resource for researchers studying the immune response to SARS-CoV-2, is where the repertoires were released. Deeply sampled blood TCRbeta repertoires from subjects exposed to, actively infected with, or recovered from COVID-19 were included in the dataset.

Each collaborating institution followed its own protocols to collect whole blood in K2EDTA tubes. For TCRbeta analysis, collaborator samples were shipped as frozen whole blood, as isolated PBMCs, or as DNA extracted from either sample type. The CDR3 runs 12 residues from the cysteine to the phenylalanine. Of the read, only the CDR3 DNA is kept; its 36 bases are in frame from base 1. The germline V gene sets CDR1 to MNHEY and CDR2 to SVGAGI. V is pared back by 9 bases and J by 2 bases, with 10 bases lying between the germline termini. As to this clone: Its antigen specificity is not known. No clone much larger than this one lies a single base away; base qualities are absent.

TCRbeta CDR3 regions were amplified from genomic DNA by means of the immunoSEQ Assay, a bias-controlled multiplex PCR. Turning to the authors' computational methods: The number of nucleated cells in each sample was estimated from the amplification of reference gene primers within the assay. Sequence reads were collapsed and filtered to measure the absolute abundance of every unique TCRbeta CDR3 rearrangement. For each sample, productive Simpson clonality was calculated by taking the square root of Simpson's diversity index across productive rearrangements. TCRdb carries this immuneACCESS record with in-frame sequences only. Its versions omit some clonotypes, under half of them owing to an unresolved V gene in the studies checked, with the rest unexplained. The D gene and trimming were derived from the DNA, and the V and J assignments and clone size from that table. Here the sample has 60,000 to 75,000 clones; around 88% occur a single time. Of the sample, just under 6.5% falls within the top ten clones.

The research as a whole found: The amount of clinical and demographic metadata varied by source and participant and was provided uncurated.

This chain is built from TRBV6-5 and TRBJ1-2; TRBD1 could be the D gene, as 5 bases match. The material sequenced was peripheral blood. The clonotype comes from a human donor in a cohort sampled during active COVID-19. DNA sequence: TGTGCCAGTCAGCGGGGGAACTATGGCTACACCTTC. The encoded protein is CASQRGNYGYTF.